These 13 T cell receptor beta chains originate from one sample sequenced in a study of siplizumab effects on memory and regulatory T cells. TCRdb's copy holds only in-frame clones and misses some; the assay was immunoSEQ multiplex PCR. The sample contains about 91,000 clones, 96% of which appear only once. The sample taken for sequencing was naive CD4+ T cells sorted from blood. The receptors come from a human donor in good health.

The chain is built from TRBV30 and TRBJ1-2, with D perhaps TRBD1 (6 bases). V was pared by 0 bases and J by 8 bases, with 13 bases between. This CDR3 contains 13 residues. The germline V gene has CDR1 GTSNPN and CDR2 SVGIG (reference sequence). CDR3 coding DNA: TGTGCCTGGAGTGTAGCAGGGGCGCGAGGCTACACCTTC. This translates into CAWSVAGARGYTF.

CDR3 DNA: TGTGCCAGCAGCCCTATTGCCCAAATTATTTACAATGAGCAGTTCTTC. This encodes CASSPIAQIIYNEQFF. J is TRBJ2-1 and V is TRBV7-2; D ambiguous. The CDR3 has 16 amino acids. V was clipped by 5 bases and J by 4 bases, with 18 bases between them. Per germline, CDR1 SGHTA and CDR2 FQGNSA. The whole variable domain, filled in from reference TRBV7-2 and TRBJ2-1, reads GAGVSQSPSNKVTEKGKDVELRCDPISGHTALYWYRQSLGQGLEFLIYFQGNSAPDKSGLPSDRFSAERTGGSVSTLTIQRTQQEDSAVYLCASSPIAQIIYNEQFFGPGTRLTVL.

The rearrangement joins TRBV15 to TRBJ2-1; D is perhaps TRBD2 (5 bases). The length of the CDR3 is 13 residues. Trimming cost V 3 bases and J 2 bases, with 5 bases left between them. Germline values: CDR1 LNHNV, CDR2 YYDKDF (reference sequence). The CDR3 region has the DNA TGTGCCACCAGCAGCGGGGCCTACAATGAGCAGTTCTTC. This codes for CATSSGAYNEQFF.

The rearrangement uses TRBV6-1 and TRBJ2-4; 9 positions agree with TRBD1. The V segment lost 0 bases and the J segment 8 bases; nucleotides outside the gene matches: 2. The CDR3 spans 14 residues. Germline values: CDR1 MNHNS, CDR2 SASEGT. The CDR3, as DNA: TGTGCCAGCAGTGAAGCGGGACAGGGCTACATTCAGTACTTC. This gives the protein CASSEAGQGYIQYF.

The chain is built from TRBV6-1 and TRBJ2-3; no clear D gene. The germline gives CDR1 MNHNS, CDR2 SASEGT. Trimming took off 11 bases at V and 1 base at J, with 19 bases between the two ends. This CDR3 has 15 amino acids. CDR3 DNA sequence: TGTGCCTCGATGGGCCAGAGAGGCGGCACAGATACGCAGTATTTT. Its protein is CASMGQRGGTDTQYF.

The V gene is TRBV11-2, the J gene TRBJ1-1, with 8 positions matching TRBD1. The CDR3 has 14 amino acids. Germline lookup yields CDR1 SGHAT and CDR2 FQNNGV. V lost 5 bases to trimming and J lost 3 bases; unmatched junction nucleotides: 5. The CDR3 nucleotides are TGTGCCAGCAGCCGACAGGGGAGCGACACTGAAGCTTTCTTT. Translated: CASSRQGSDTEAFF.

This clone came up once. The chain employs TRBV30 and TRBJ2-3, with TRBD1 identical over 8 bases. This CDR3 has 13 amino acids. Losses at the gene ends were 5 bases for V and 1 base for J; bases not matched to a gene: 2. Germline V gene lookup returns CDR1 GTSNPN and CDR2 SVGIG (reference sequence). This CDR3 reads CAWGQGGTDTQYF. CDR3 coding DNA: TGTGCCTGGGGACAGGGAGGCACAGATACGCAGTATTTT.

The CDR3, as DNA: TGTGCCAGCAGCGGAGCCGGGACTAGTCGAGAGACCCAGTACTTC. It encodes CASSGAGTSRETQYF. The chain combines TRBV2 with TRBJ2-5; 8 bases match TRBD2. Unmatched junction bases numbered 10, after V lost 6 bases and J lost 4 bases. The CDR3 sequence is 15 residues long. CDR1 and CDR2 (germline): SNHLY, FYNNEI.

This clone was observed a few times. This chain uses TRBV5-1 with TRBJ1-5, with a weak D call TRBD1 (5 bases). With 3 bases removed from V and 7 bases from J, the gap between germline ends came to 14 bases. This CDR3 contains 14 residues. The germline V gene has CDR1 SGHRS and CDR2 YFSETQ. The CDR3 protein is CASSWGGDGQPQHF. CDR3 DNA: TGCGCCAGCAGCTGGGGCGGGGATGGGCAGCCCCAGCATTTT.

CDR3 protein: CASSLRTGSIMNTEAFF. In DNA form, the CDR3 reads TGTGCCAGCAGCTTAAGGACAGGGAGTATTATGAACACTGAAGCTTTCTTT. This chain uses TRBV28 with TRBJ1-1; 8 positions match TRBD1. There are 17 residues in the CDR3. J lost 0 bases, V lost 6 bases, and 12 bases had no gene match. Germline V gene data show CDR1 as MDHEN and CDR2 as SYDVKM.

This rearrangement joins TRBV19 to TRBJ1-2; no reliable D call. V lost 1 base and J lost 2, with 8 bases in between. The CDR3 length is 14 residues. The V gene's germline CDR1 is LNHDA and CDR2 SQIVND (reference sequence). The CDR3, as DNA: TGTGCCAGTAGTATAGGAGGTATGAACTATGGCTACACCTTC. Amino acid sequence: CASSIGGMNYGYTF.

A remark on this clone: One end of the junction does not line up with germline, which may come from a read error. As DNA, the CDR3 is TGTGCCAGCAGCTCCGGACTAGCGGGGGGGCCCGGGGAGCTGCTTTTT. Translated, it gives CASSSGLAGGPGELLF. The chain combines TRBV5-4 with TRBJ2-2; TRBD2 matches 15 bases. CDR1 and CDR2 from the germline V gene are SGHNT and YYREEE (reference sequence). The CDR3 is 16 amino acids.

The chain joins TRBV6-1 to TRBJ2-7; 9 positions agree with TRBD1. CDR1 MNHNS and CDR2 SASEGT come from the germline V gene. The CDR3 is 13 amino acids. With V trimmed by 8 bases and J by 0 bases, 2 bases remained unmatched. CDR3: CASRDRASYEQYF. CDR3 nucleotides: TGTGCCAGCCGGGACAGGGCCTCCTACGAGCAGTACTTC.